This T cell receptor (beta chain) was found in a study of human T cells and chemical hapten exposure. About the study: TCR yield per sample varied, mainly due to pooled library volumes.

Total RNA was extracted from unfractionated whole blood. This clonotype appeared many times. Trimming stripped 7 bases from V and 8 bases from J, with 11 bases between. CDR1 and CDR2 from the germline V gene are MNHEY and SMNVEV (reference sequence). This CDR3 is built from 11 residues. Unique molecular identifiers were attached to individual cDNA molecules during library preparation. TCRdb called the 5' RACE reads again in MiXCR, with one record for every CDR3 protein. The sample contains some 150,000 distinct CDR3 sequences, around 4.1% of which appear only once. The sequence derives from a female donor in good health. The chain joins TRBV27 to TRBJ1-1, with TRBD1 as a possible D gene (5 bases). The CDR3 is CASIGGDEAFF. CDR3 DNA: TGTGCCAGCATCGGGGGGGACGAAGCTTTCTTT.